Given below is one T cell receptor beta chain in context. CDR1 and CDR2 from the germline V gene are SGHNT and YYREEE (reference sequence). The CDR3 sequence is 14 residues long. J gave up 12 bases and V 1 base, and 9 bases lay outside the gene matches. The data derive from a study of OX40 agonist ivuxolimab in advanced cancers. About the research overall: Patients were treated with ivuxolimab, an agonistic anti-OX40 (CD134) antibody. Each dose-escalation patient presented with hepatocellular carcinoma, melanoma, renal cell or head and neck cancer.

Libraries were prepared by immunoSEQ multiplex PCR; TCRdb keeps only in-frame clonotypes and omits some of them. The data contain approximately 31,000 clones, roughly 88% of them seen just once; the ten biggest clones take up 58%. This specimen was CD4+ or CD8+ T cells sorted from blood, taken in a trial of the OX40 agonist ivuxolimab. The source of this sequence is an adult with an advanced solid tumor such as melanoma, head and neck, liver or kidney cancer. The rearrangement links TRBV5-4 to TRBJ2-1, with 8 bases lining up with TRBD2. The CDR3 here is CASSLSGGSEGQFF. The CDR3 nucleotides read TGTGCCAGCAGCTTGAGCGGGGGCTCTGAGGGGCAGTTCTTC.